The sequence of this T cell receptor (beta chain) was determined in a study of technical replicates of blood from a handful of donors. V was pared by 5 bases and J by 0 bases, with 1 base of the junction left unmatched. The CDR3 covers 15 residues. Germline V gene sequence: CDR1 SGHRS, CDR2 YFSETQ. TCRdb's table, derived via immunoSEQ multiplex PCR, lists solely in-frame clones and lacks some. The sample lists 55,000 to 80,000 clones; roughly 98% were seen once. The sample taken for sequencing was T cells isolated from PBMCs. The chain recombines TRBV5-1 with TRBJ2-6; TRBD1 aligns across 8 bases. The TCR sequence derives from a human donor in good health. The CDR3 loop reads CASRGTGSGANVLTF. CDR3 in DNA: TGCGCCAGCAGGGGGACAGGCTCTGGGGCCAACGTCCTGACTTTC.